This T cell receptor (beta chain) was recovered during a study of control samples from healthy donors and cancer patients. The CDR3 consists of 15 residues. Germline V gene data show CDR1 as MGHRA and CDR2 as YSYEKL. The V end was cut by 5 bases, the J end by 7 bases, with 17 bases between. In this sample, this clone turned up once. The table came from immunoSEQ multiplex PCR; TCRdb's copy has only in-frame clones and leaves some out. This sample has about 140,000 clones; almost 90% occur once, and the top ten carry around 1.6%. Sequenced material: blood. The chain uses TRBV4-1 and TRBJ1-4, with a possible D match to TRBD1 (5 bases). This clonotype originated in a man younger than 35 in good health. CDR3 sequence reads: CASSSPAFGAEKLFF. The CDR3 DNA follows: TGCGCCAGCAGCAGCCCGGCATTCGGGGCTGAAAAACTGTTTTTT.